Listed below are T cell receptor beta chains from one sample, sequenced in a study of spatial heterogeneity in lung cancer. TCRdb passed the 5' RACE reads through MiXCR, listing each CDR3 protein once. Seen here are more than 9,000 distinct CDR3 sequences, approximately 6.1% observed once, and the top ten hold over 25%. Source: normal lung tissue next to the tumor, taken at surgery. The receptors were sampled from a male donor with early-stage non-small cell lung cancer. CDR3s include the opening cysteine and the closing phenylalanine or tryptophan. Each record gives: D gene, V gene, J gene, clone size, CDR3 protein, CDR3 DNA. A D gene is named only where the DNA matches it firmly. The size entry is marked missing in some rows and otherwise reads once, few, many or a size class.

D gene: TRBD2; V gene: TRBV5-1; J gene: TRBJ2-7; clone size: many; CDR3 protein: CASSLAGLAGQYPQYF; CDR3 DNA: TGCGCCAGCAGCTTGGCGGGACTAGCGGGACAATATCCGCAGTACTTC
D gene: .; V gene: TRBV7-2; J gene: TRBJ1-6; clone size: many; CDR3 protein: CASSLSGTGNSPLHF; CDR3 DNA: TGTGCCAGCAGCTTAAGTGGGACTGGGAATTCACCCCTCCACTTT
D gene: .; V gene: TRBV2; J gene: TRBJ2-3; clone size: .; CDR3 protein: CASRMEDTQYF; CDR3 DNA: TGTGCCAGCAGAATGGAGGATACGCAGTATTTT
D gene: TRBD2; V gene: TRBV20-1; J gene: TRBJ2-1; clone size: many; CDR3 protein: CSASGTRDNEQFF; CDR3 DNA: TGCAGTGCTAGTGGGACTAGGGACAATGAGCAGTTCTTC
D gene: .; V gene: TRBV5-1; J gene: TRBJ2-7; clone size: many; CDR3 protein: CASSLEARDFSYEQYF; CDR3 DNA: TGCGCCAGCAGCTTGGAGGCCAGGGACTTCTCCTACGAGCAGTACTTC
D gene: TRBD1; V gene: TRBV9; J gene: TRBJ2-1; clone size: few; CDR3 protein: CASSVEQGARNEQFF; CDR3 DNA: TGTGCCAGCAGCGTAGAACAGGGGGCAAGGAATGAGCAGTTCTTC
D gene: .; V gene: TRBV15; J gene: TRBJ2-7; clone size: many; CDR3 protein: CATSRDIRGEQYF; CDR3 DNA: TGTGCCACCAGCAGAGATATAAGGGGCGAGCAGTACTTC
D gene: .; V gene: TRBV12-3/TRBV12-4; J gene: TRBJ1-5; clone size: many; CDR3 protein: CASSSRELGPQHF; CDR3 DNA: TGTGCCAGCAGTTCTCGGGAGCTTGGGCCCCAGCATTTT
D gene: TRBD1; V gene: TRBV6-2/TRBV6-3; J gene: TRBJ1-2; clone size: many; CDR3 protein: CASRLTSTGRENGYTF; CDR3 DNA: TGTGCCAGCAGACTCACCTCGACAGGGAGGGAGAATGGCTACACCTTC
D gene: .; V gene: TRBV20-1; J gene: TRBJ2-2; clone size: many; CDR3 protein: CSARVYRRSNTGELFF; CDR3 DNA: TGCAGTGCTAGAGTATACAGAAGATCCAACACCGGGGAGCTGTTTTTT
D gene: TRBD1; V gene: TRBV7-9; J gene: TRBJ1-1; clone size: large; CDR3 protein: CASSWGPGQGAPSIRNTEAFF; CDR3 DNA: TGTGCCAGCAGCTGGGGACCGGGACAGGGGGCCCCTTCGATCCGGAACACTGAAGCTTTCTTT
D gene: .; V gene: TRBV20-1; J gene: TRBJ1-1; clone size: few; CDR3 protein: CSARDLQGGTEAFF; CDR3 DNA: TGCAGTGCTAGAGATCTCCAGGGAGGGACTGAAGCTTTCTTT
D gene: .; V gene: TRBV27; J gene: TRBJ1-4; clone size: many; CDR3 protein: CASSLGSMDEKLFF; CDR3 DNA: TGTGCCAGCAGTTTGGGGTCGATGGATGAAAAACTGTTTTTT
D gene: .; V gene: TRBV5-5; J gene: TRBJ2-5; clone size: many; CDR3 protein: CASSILEETQYF; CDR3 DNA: TGTGCCAGCAGCATCCTAGAAGAGACCCAGTACTTC
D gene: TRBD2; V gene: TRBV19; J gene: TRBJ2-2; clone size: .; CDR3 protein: CASSSGLPYTGELFF; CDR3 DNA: TGTGCCAGTAGTTCGGGACTACCATACACCGGGGAGCTGTTTTTT
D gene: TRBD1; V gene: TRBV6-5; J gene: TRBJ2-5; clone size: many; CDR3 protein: CASNRGRRGETQYF; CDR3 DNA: TGTGCCAGCAACAGGGGGCGGAGAGGGGAGACCCAGTACTTC
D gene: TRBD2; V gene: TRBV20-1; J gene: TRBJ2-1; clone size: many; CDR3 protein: CSARKLAGDIMNNEQFF; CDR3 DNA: TGCAGTGCTAGGAAGCTAGCGGGAGACATTATGAACAATGAGCAGTTCTTC
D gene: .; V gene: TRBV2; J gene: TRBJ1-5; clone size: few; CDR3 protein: CASTPQGTNQPQHF; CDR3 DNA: TGTGCCAGCACCCCACAGGGAACCAATCAGCCCCAGCATTTT
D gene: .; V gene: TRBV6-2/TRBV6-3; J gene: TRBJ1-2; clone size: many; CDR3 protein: CASGQGTGYTF; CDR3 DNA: TGTGCCAGCGGGCAGGGGACTGGCTACACCTTC
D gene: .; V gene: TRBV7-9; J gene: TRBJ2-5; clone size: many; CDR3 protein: CASSLEGGPWQETQYF; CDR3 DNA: TGTGCCAGCAGCTTAGAGGGGGGCCCTTGGCAAGAGACCCAGTACTTC
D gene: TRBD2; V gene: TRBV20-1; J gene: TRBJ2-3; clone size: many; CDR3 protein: CSARGTSESTDTQYF; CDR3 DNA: TGCAGTGCTAGAGGGACTAGCGAGAGCACAGATACGCAGTATTTT
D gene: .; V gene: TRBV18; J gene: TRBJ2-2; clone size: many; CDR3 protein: CASSPYSPAAVDNTGELFF; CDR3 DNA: TGTGCCAGCTCACCATACTCCCCGGCAGCGGTGGACAACACCGGGGAGCTGTTTTTT
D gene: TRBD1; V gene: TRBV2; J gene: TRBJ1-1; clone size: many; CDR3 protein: CASSVWVGTGGVTEAFF; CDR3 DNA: TGTGCCAGCAGTGTTTGGGTGGGGACAGGGGGCGTAACTGAAGCTTTCTTT
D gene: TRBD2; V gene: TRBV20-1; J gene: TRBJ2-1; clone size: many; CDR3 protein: CSARNYRLGLAGVEQFF; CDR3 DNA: TGCAGTGCTAGGAATTACCGGCTTGGACTAGCGGGAGTTGAGCAGTTCTTC
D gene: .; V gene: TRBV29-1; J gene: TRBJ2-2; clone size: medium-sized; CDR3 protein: CSVPNTGQSGELFF; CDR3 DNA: TGCAGCGTTCCCAACACTGGACAGTCCGGGGAGCTGTTTTTT
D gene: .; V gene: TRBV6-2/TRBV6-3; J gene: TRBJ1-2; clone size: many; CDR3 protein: CASSYVGDGYGYTF; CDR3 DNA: TGTGCCAGCAGTTACGTCGGGGATGGCTATGGCTACACCTTC
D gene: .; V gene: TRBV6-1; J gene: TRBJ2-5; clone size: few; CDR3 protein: CASSEASSWQTQYF; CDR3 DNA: TGTGCCAGCAGTGAAGCGAGTAGCTGGCAGACCCAGTACTTC
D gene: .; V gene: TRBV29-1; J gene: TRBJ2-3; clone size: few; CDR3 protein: CSVEDRQSLGPDTQYF; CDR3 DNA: TGCAGCGTTGAAGATCGGCAGAGCCTGGGGCCAGATACGCAGTATTTT
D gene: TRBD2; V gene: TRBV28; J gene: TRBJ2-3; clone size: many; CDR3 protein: CASSMIFGAGGDHTQYF; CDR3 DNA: TGTGCCAGCAGTATGATCTTTGGGGCGGGGGGAGACCATACGCAGTATTTT
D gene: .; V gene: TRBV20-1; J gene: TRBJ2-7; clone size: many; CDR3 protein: CSAPDSTYEQYF; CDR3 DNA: TGCAGTGCCCCTGACAGTACCTACGAGCAGTACTTC
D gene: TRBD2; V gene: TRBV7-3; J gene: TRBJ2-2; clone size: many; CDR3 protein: CASSLTGLAGTGELFF; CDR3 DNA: TGTGCCAGCAGCTTAACGGGACTAGCAGGCACCGGGGAGCTGTTTTTT
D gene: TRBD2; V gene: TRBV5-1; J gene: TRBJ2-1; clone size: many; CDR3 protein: CASSLDQAGGVNEQFF; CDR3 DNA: TGCGCCAGCAGCTTGGACCAAGCGGGAGGGGTCAATGAGCAGTTCTTC
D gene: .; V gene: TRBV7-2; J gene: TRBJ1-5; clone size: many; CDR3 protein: CASSLGSASEGWPQHF; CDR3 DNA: TGTGCCAGCAGCTTAGGATCTGCCTCCGAGGGATGGCCCCAGCATTTT
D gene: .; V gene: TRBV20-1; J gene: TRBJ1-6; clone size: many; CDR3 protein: CSATRGAAGSPLHF; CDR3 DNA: TGCAGTGCAACCCGAGGGGCGGCGGGTTCACCCCTCCACTTT
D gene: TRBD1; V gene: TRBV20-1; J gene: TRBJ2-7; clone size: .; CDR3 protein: CSATTGGRLDEQYF; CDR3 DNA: TGCAGTGCCACTACAGGGGGGCGTCTGGACGAGCAGTACTTC
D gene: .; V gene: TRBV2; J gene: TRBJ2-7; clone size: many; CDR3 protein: CASRSEGPSEQYF; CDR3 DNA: TGTGCCAGCAGATCCGAAGGACCCTCCGAGCAGTACTTC
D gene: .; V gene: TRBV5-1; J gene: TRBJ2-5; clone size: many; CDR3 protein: CASSLDGYSKETQYF; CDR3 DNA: TGCGCCAGCAGCCTGGACGGATATTCTAAAGAGACCCAGTACTTC
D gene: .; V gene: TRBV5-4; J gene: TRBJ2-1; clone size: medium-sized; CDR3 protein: CASSLSGSYNEQFF; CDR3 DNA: TGTGCCAGCAGCTTGTCCGGCAGCTACAATGAGCAGTTCTTC
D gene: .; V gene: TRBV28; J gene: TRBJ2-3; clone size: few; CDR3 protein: CASSLGGSRTDTQYF; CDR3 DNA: TGTGCCAGCAGTCTCGGAGGATCACGCACAGATACGCAGTATTTT
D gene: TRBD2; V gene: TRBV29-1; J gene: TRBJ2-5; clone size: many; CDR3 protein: CSVEDLGLAGGWQETQYF; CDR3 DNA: TGCAGCGTTGAAGATCTAGGACTAGCGGGGGGGTGGCAAGAGACCCAGTACTTC
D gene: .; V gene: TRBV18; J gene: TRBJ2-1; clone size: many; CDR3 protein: CASSPAVGSYNEQFF; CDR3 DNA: TGTGCCAGCTCACCCGCGGTCGGGTCCTACAATGAGCAGTTCTTC
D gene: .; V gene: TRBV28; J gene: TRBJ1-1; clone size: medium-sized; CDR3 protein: CASSLGRNTEAFF; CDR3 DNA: TGTGCCAGCAGTTTAGGGAGGAACACTGAAGCTTTCTTT
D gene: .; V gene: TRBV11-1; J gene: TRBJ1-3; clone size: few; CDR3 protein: CASSHATVGNTIYF; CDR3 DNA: TGTGCCAGCAGCCACGCGACAGTTGGAAACACCATATATTTT
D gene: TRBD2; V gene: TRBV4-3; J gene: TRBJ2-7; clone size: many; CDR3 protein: CASSQESSGRYEQYF; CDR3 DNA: TGCGCCAGCAGCCAAGAATCTAGCGGGAGATACGAGCAGTACTTC
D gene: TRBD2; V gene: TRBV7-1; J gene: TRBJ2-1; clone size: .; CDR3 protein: CASSSQRGSYNEQFF; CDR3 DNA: TGTGCCAGCAGCTCCCAGCGGGGGAGCTACAATGAGCAGTTCTTC
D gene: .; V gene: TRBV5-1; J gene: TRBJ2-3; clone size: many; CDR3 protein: CASSLAGAEADTQYF; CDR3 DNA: TGCGCCAGCAGCTTGGCCGGGGCAGAAGCAGATACGCAGTATTTT
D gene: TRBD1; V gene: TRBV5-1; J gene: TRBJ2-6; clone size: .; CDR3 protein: CASSWDRNSGANVLTF; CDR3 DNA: TGCGCCAGCAGCTGGGACAGGAACTCTGGGGCCAACGTCCTGACTTTC
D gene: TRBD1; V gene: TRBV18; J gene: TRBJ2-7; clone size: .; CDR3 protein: CASSPTGQDYEQYF; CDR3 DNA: TGTGCCAGCTCACCTACGGGACAGGACTACGAGCAGTACTTC
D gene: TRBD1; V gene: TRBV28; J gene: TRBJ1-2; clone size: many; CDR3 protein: CASSLSPGAGGYGYTF; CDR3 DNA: TGTGCCAGCAGTTTATCCCCAGGTGCAGGGGGCTATGGCTACACCTTC
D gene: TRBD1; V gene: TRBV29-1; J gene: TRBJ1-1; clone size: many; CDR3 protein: CSVVKLNRGGSGEAFF; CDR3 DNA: TGCAGCGTTGTTAAACTTAACAGGGGAGGGAGCGGTGAAGCTTTCTTT
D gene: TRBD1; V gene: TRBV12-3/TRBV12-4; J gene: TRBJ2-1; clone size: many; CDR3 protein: CASSGQGEGVNEQFF; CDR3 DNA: TGTGCCAGCAGCGGACAGGGGGAGGGGGTCAATGAGCAGTTCTTC
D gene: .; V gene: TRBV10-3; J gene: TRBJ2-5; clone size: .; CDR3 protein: CAIKAVADQETQYF; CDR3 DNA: TGTGCCATCAAGGCGGTAGCGGACCAAGAGACCCAGTACTTC
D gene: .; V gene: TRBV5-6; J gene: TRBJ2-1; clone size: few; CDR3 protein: CASSWDVSSYNEQFF; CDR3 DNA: TGTGCCAGCAGCTGGGACGTAAGCTCCTACAATGAGCAGTTCTTC
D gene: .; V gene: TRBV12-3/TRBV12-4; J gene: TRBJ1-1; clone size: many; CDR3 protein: CASSFIEGGTEAFF; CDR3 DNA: TGTGCCAGCAGTTTTATCGAGGGAGGAACTGAAGCTTTCTTT
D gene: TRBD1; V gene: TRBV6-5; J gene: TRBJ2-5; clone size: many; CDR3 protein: CASSLTGGKTQYF; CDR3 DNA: TGTGCCAGCAGTTTGACAGGGGGGAAGACCCAGTACTTC